This T cell receptor beta chain derives from a study of glioma-infiltrating T cells after dendritic cell vaccination. As for the study in general: Glioblastoma patients came from Phase I and II dendritic cell vaccination trials. Autologous tumor lysate-pulsed dendritic cell vaccination was given between the early 2000s and the early 2010s. Three intradermal dendritic cell vaccine injections were given every two weeks.

Sample time point: after dendritic cell vaccination, including at tumor progression/relapse. Libraries were prepared by immunoSEQ multiplex PCR; TCRdb keeps only in-frame clonotypes and omits some of them. The repertoire has about 82,000 clones, less than 90% of them found once; the top ten carry less than 7%. With 4 bases removed from V and 1 base from J, the gap between germline ends came to 4 bases. This CDR3 has 12 residues. Germline V gene lookup returns CDR1 MNHNS and CDR2 SASEGT. The chain carries TRBV6-1 and TRBJ1-1; D remains ambiguous. The source was blood, collected after dendritic cell vaccination. This receptor was taken from a human donor with glioblastoma. CDR3 DNA: TGTGCCAGCAGTGTTCAGAACACTGAAGCTTTCTTT. It encodes CASSVQNTEAFF.